The 30 T cell receptor beta chains reported below all come from one sample, sequenced in a study of blood T cell repertoires in COVID-19. The protocol was immunoSEQ multiplex PCR, while the TCRdb copy is restricted to in-frame clones and leaves out a portion. The sample lists 110,000 or so clones; more than 70% were seen once. Sequencing was done on a sample of peripheral blood. All receptors derive from a woman in her sixties with COVID-19, enrolled during active disease.

The chain uses TRBV27 and TRBJ2-7; D ambiguous. CDR3 length: 12 residues. Germline V gene sequence: CDR1 MNHEY, CDR2 SMNVEV (reference sequence). The V end lost 4 bases, the J end lost 5 bases, and 9 bases lay between the germline ends. CDR3 bases: TGTGCCAGCAGTTACCCACCGGACGAGCAGTACTTC. Protein product: CASSYPPDEQYF.

This clone was seen a few times. The rearrangement links TRBV15 to TRBJ1-5, with D uncertain. Trimming removed 0 bases from V and 3 bases from J, with 9 bases in between. CDR1 and CDR2 (germline): LNHNV, YYDKDF (reference sequence). This CDR3 spans 15 amino acids. The CDR3 DNA is TGTGCCACCAGCAGAGATCTGGGCCCCAATCAGCCCCAGCATTTT. This gives the protein CATSRDLGPNQPQHF.

The gene calls are TRBV18 and TRBJ1-2; the D gene is possibly TRBD1 (5 bases). The germline V and J ends were trimmed by 6 bases and 1 base, with 15 bases remaining between them. Germline V gene lookup returns CDR1 KGHSH and CDR2 LQKENI. There are 15 residues in the CDR3. The CDR3 nucleotides read TGTGCCAGCTCCCCATTACAGACAGATAACTATGGCTACACCTTC. Translating gives CASSPLQTDNYGYTF.

The chain couples TRBV7-6 to TRBJ1-5; 9 nucleotides align to TRBD1. J lost 1 base, V lost 5 bases, and 6 bases had no gene match. Germline CDR1 SGHVS, CDR2 FNYEAQ. CDR3 length: 16 amino acids. CDR3 loop: CASSPETGGSNQPQHF. The DNA for the CDR3 is TGTGCCAGCAGCCCAGAAACAGGGGGCAGCAATCAGCCCCAGCATTTT.

The CDR3: CASSQVGRNYGYTF. The CDR3 region has the DNA TGTGCCAGCAGCCAAGTAGGCAGGAACTATGGCTACACCTTC. The chain links TRBV3-1 (or the pseudogene TRBV3-2) to TRBJ1-2, with D unclear. V lost 1 base and J 2 bases, leaving 8 bases between the germline ends. The CDR3 has 14 residues. Germline loops: CDR1 LGHDT, CDR2 YNNKEL (reference sequence).

This clone was seen a single time. The chain joins TRBV2 to TRBJ1-2, with TRBD1 as a possible D gene (6 bases). The CDR3 contains 14 residues. V lost 6 bases and J lost 8, with 19 bases in between. Germline values: CDR1 SNHLY, CDR2 FYNNEI. The CDR3 is CASRDGRGEEGYTF. The CDR3, as DNA: TGTGCCAGCAGGGACGGCAGGGGAGAAGAAGGCTACACCTTC.

The chain couples TRBV10-3 to TRBJ1-2; 9 bases are shared with TRBD1. The trim removed 4 bases at V and 6 bases at J, leaving 6 bases unmatched. The CDR3 runs 14 residues. Germline V gives CDR1 ENHRY, CDR2 SYGVKD. In DNA form, the CDR3 reads TGTGCCATCAGTGGTCCGGGACAGGGAAATGGCTACACCTTC. Protein sequence: CAISGPGQGNGYTF.

CDR3 amino acids: CASGRAGDTGELFF. The CDR3 DNA reads TGTGCCAGCGGCAGGGCTGGAGACACCGGGGAGCTGTTTTTT. The rearrangement links TRBV19 to TRBJ2-2; a possible D gene is TRBD1 (5 bases). Looked up from germline, CDR1 is LNHDA and CDR2 is SQIVND (reference sequence). The CDR3 contains 14 residues. Trimming removed 9 bases at V and 3 bases at J, with 14 bases between.

The chain uses TRBV7-9 and TRBJ1-1, with D unclear. V was clipped by 1 base and J by 2 bases, with 5 bases between them. CDR3 length equals 13 residues. Germline V lookup: CDR1 SEHNR, CDR2 FQNEAQ (reference sequence). The CDR3 region is CASSLEQNTEAFF. CDR3 nucleotides: TGTGCCAGCAGCTTAGAGCAAAACACTGAAGCTTTCTTT.

The chain carries TRBV7-8 and TRBJ1-3; possible D gene TRBD1, 5 bases. Germline V CDR1 and CDR2: SGHVS, FQNEAQ. There are 14 residues in the CDR3. The V gene lost 1 base and the J gene lost 8 bases, with 12 bases spanning the gap. For the CDR3, the DNA is TGTGCCAGCAGCTTAGGGCGACAGTCGGACACCATATATTTT. Residues: CASSLGRQSDTIYF.

The V gene is TRBV4-3, the J gene TRBJ1-1, with 10 bases lining up with TRBD1. This CDR3 comprises 17 residues. Trimming removed 1 base from V and 3 bases from J; junction bases left unmatched: 8. CDR1 and CDR2 from the germline V gene are LGHNA and YSLEER. Here the CDR3 DNA reads TGCGCCAGCAGCCAAGGCGCGGCCGGGACAGGGGACACTGAAGCTTTCTTT. Amino acid sequence: CASSQGAAGTGDTEAFF.

The V and J genes are TRBV4-1 and TRBJ2-2; D possibly corresponds to TRBD2 (7 bases). Germline V gives CDR1 MGHRA, CDR2 YSYEKL. The CDR3 spans 16 residues. V was pared by 2 bases and J by 3 bases, with 13 bases between. CDR3 DNA: TGCGCCAGCAGCCAACCCGAGGGGGGGGACACCGGGGAGCTGTTTTTT. Translated: CASSQPEGGDTGELFF.

The rearrangement uses TRBV5-1 and TRBJ1-2; maybe TRBD1 (6 bases). The CDR3 is 15 residues long. Germline V gives CDR1 SGHRS, CDR2 YFSETQ. V was clipped by 1 base and J by 7 bases, with 17 bases between them. The chain's CDR3 is CASSLNAGGLTGYTF. Written as DNA, the CDR3 is TGCGCCAGCAGCTTGAATGCGGGGGGGCTTACTGGCTACACCTTC.

This clone was counted once. The J gene is TRBJ1-5, the V gene TRBV3-1 (or the pseudogene TRBV3-2), with D possibly being TRBD1 (6 bases). The ends were cut back, 0 bases at V and 9 bases at J, with 21 bases in the middle. The CDR3 runs to 17 residues. CDR1 and CDR2 from the germline V gene are LGHDT and YNNKEL (reference sequence). The CDR3 here is CASSQDPLGAGLRPQHF. The CDR3 region has the DNA TGTGCCAGCAGCCAAGATCCCCTGGGGGCAGGGCTACGGCCCCAGCATTTT.

This clone was seen a handful of times. The chain couples TRBV5-4 to TRBJ2-7; perhaps TRBD1 as D (5 bases). CDR1 and CDR2 (germline): SGHNT, YYREEE (reference sequence). Trimming took 0 bases from V and 4 from J, leaving 14 bases between them. The CDR3 runs to 15 residues. This chain's CDR3 is CASSLGVTERYEQYF. CDR3 nucleotides: TGTGCCAGCAGCTTGGGGGTGACAGAGAGGTACGAGCAGTACTTC.

The chain uses TRBV11-2 and TRBJ1-2, with D perhaps TRBD1 (6 bases). Germline V gene data show CDR1 as SGHAT and CDR2 as FQNNGV. The CDR3 extends over 15 amino acids. Trimming cost V 4 bases and J 4 bases, with 16 bases left between them. CDR3 sequence reads: CASSSRSGQLYGYTF. CDR3 in DNA: TGTGCCAGCAGCTCCCGGTCTGGACAGCTCTATGGCTACACCTTC.

The chain has TRBV2 and TRBJ1-1; no reliable D call. The CDR3 consists of 9 residues. Germline CDR1 is SNHLY and CDR2 is FYNNEI. Trimming left V 11 bases short and J 8 bases short, with 9 bases between. In DNA form, the CDR3 reads TGTGCCCTCGGGAAAGAAGCTTTCTTT. Amino acids: CALGKEAFF.

This clone appeared a single time. The chain links TRBV9 to TRBJ2-5, with TRBD2 as a possible D gene (7 bases). Per the germline V gene, CDR1 is SGDLS and CDR2 is YYNGEE. The CDR3 extends over 15 amino acids. V lost 0 bases and J 3 bases, leaving 12 bases between the germline ends. CDR3 sequence: CASSVAGGGEETQYF. The CDR3 DNA reads as TGTGCCAGCAGCGTAGCTGGAGGGGGGGAAGAGACCCAGTACTTC.

The V call is TRBV4-1, the J call TRBJ1-5, with D possibly matching TRBD1 (5 bases). Germline V CDR1 and CDR2: MGHRA, YSYEKL. This CDR3 contains 18 residues. Trimming cost V 4 bases and J 0 bases, with 19 bases left between them. The CDR3 bases are TGCGCCAGCAGCCCATACAGTACGGGGGGGTATAGCAATCAGCCCCAGCATTTT. Its protein product is CASSPYSTGGYSNQPQHF.

The CDR3 spells CASSKYYRGGSPDGYTF. CDR3 in DNA: TGTGCCAGCAGCAAGTATTATAGGGGGGGCAGTCCCGATGGCTACACCTTC. The chain recombines TRBV7-2 with TRBJ1-2, with D possibly being TRBD1 (6 bases). Germline values: CDR1 SGHTA, CDR2 FQGNSA. The CDR3 runs 17 residues. Trimming removed 5 bases at V and 6 bases at J, with 25 bases between.

This chain connects TRBV29-1 to TRBJ1-2, with TRBD1 identical over 7 bases. There are 17 residues in the CDR3. Germline-derived CDR1 and CDR2 are SQVTM and ANQGSEA. With 6 bases clipped from V and 0 bases from J, the junction kept 16 bases outside the gene matches. The CDR3 coding sequence is TGCAGCGTAAACCGGGACAGCTCTAGCGTCACTAACTATGGCTACACCTTC. Translated: CSVNRDSSSVTNYGYTF.

This clone showed up just once. The chain uses TRBV5-1 and TRBJ2-7; perhaps TRBD2 as D (6 bases). Germline V CDR1 and CDR2: SGHRS, YFSETQ. Trimming took 4 bases from V and 12 from J, leaving 17 bases between them. The CDR3 loop spans 12 amino acids. The DNA of the CDR3 is TGCGCCAGCAGCACGCCACCGGGGGACCGGTACTTC. It translates to CASSTPPGDRYF. Looking up the rest from reference TRBV5-1 and TRBJ2-7 gives the full variable domain: KAGVTQTPRYLIKTRGQQVTLSCSPISGHRSVSWYQQTPGQGLQFLFEYFSETQRNKGNFPGRFSGRQFSNSRSEMNVSTLELGDSALYLCASSTPPGDRYFGPGTRLTVT.

The table lists this clone with a few counts. The chain has TRBV7-2 and TRBJ1-3; 7 nucleotides line up with TRBD1. J gave up 5 bases and V 0 bases, and 4 bases lay outside the gene matches. From germline, CDR1 is SGHTA and CDR2 FQGNSA. This CDR3 region has 15 residues. The CDR3 DNA reads TGTGCCAGCAGCTTAGCAGGGACAGTCAGAAACACCATATATTTT. This translates into CASSLAGTVRNTIYF.

The V gene is TRBV3-1 (or the pseudogene TRBV3-2), the J gene TRBJ1-2; 10 positions match TRBD1. Looked up from germline, CDR1 is LGHDT and CDR2 is YNNKEL (reference sequence). V lost 6 bases, J lost 8 bases, and 6 bases stayed unmatched. The CDR3 has 13 amino acids. The CDR3 DNA reads TGTGCCAGCAGACCCGGACAGGGGGGCGGCTACACCTTC. Amino acid sequence: CASRPGQGGGYTF.

CDR3 coding DNA: TGCGCCAGCAGCCTAAGCGGGGGGGCGGATACGCAGTATTTT. It yields the protein CASSLSGGADTQYF. J is TRBJ2-3 and V is TRBV5-1; 10 nucleotides match TRBD2. Trimming cost V 4 bases and J 6 bases; bases outside gene matches: 5. The CDR3 sequence is 14 residues long. Germline assignment: CDR1 SGHRS and CDR2 YFSETQ.

This chain links TRBV5-8 with TRBJ1-2; D may be TRBD1 (5 bases). Per germline, CDR1 SGHTS and CDR2 YDEGEE. Trimming removed 1 base at V and 2 bases at J, with 9 bases between. CDR3 length equals 14 residues. CDR3 region: CASSLQGGNYGYTF. The CDR3 DNA follows: TGTGCCAGCAGCTTGCAGGGCGGAAACTATGGCTACACCTTC. Drawing the rest from reference TRBV5-8 and TRBJ1-2, the complete variable domain is EAGVTQSPTHLIKTRGQQATLRCSPISGHTSVYWYQQALGLGLQFLLWYDEGEERNRGNFPPRFSGRQFPNYSSELNVNALELEDSALYLCASSLQGGNYGYTFGSGTRLTVV.

This chain links TRBV5-5 with TRBJ1-2; TRBD1 is a possible D gene (6 bases). V lost 5 bases, J lost 2 bases, and 13 bases lay in between. In germline, CDR1 is SGHKS, CDR2 YYEKEE (reference sequence). The CDR3 sequence is 14 residues long. CDR3 in amino acids: CASRYRAPNYGYTF. CDR3 in DNA: TGTGCCAGCAGGTACAGGGCGCCCAACTATGGCTACACCTTC.

This rearrangement joins TRBV3-1 (or the pseudogene TRBV3-2) to TRBJ2-3, with 10 bases matching TRBD2. Germline CDR1 is LGHDT and CDR2 is YNNKEL (reference sequence). The ends lost 4 bases at V and 5 bases at J; junction bases unmatched: 9. This CDR3 contains 16 residues. The CDR3 reads CASSLERGGLVDTQYF. Here the CDR3 DNA reads TGTGCCAGCAGCCTCGAGCGGGGGGGCCTCGTAGATACGCAGTATTTT.

The CDR3 DNA sequence: TGTGCCAGCAGCATACTACATGGGGGAGGTTCACCCCTCCACTTT. Protein: CASSILHGGGSPLHF. This sequence joins TRBV7-9 and TRBJ1-6; D might be TRBD1 (5 bases). Germline lookup yields CDR1 SEHNR and CDR2 FQNEAQ (reference sequence). This CDR3 contains 15 residues. With 5 bases removed from V and 9 bases from J, the gap between germline ends came to 17 bases. Filled out from reference TRBV7-9 and TRBJ1-6, the complete variable domain reads DTGVSQNPRHKITKRGQNVTFRCDPISEHNRLYWYRQTLGQGPEFLTYFQNEAQLEKSRLLSDRFSAERPKGSFSTLEIQRTEQGDSAMYLCASSILHGGGSPLHFGNGTRLTVT.

This rearrangement joins TRBV12-5 to TRBJ2-1; D is perhaps TRBD1 (6 bases). Looked up from germline, CDR1 is LGHNT and CDR2 is FRNRAP. Trimming removed 3 bases from V and 0 bases from J, with 12 bases in between. The CDR3 sequence is 16 residues long. CDR3 amino acids: CASGFTPDSSYNEQFF. Here the CDR3 DNA reads TGTGCTAGTGGTTTCACCCCGGACAGCTCCTACAATGAGCAGTTCTTC.